This TCR beta chain was recorded in a study of T cell responses to AZD1222 COVID-19 vaccine. With regard to this clone: Antigen specificity is unknown.

Clones were sequenced by immunoSEQ multiplex PCR, and TCRdb holds only the in-frame ones, with some missing. The sample contains some 69,000 clones, approximately 80% of which appear only once. Study outcomes and limitations: Seropositivity was recorded at baseline in only five to seven AZD1222 recipients. With dominance at 160-218 and 743-854, vaccine-associated CD4 TCRs spanned spike.

This CDR3 region has 16 residues. V dropped 0 bases and J dropped 2; count of bases not matched to a gene: 5. Germline assignment: CDR1 SGHDT and CDR2 YYEEEE. Timing groups of about 4 and about 12 weeks for second doses were pooled. The source of this sequence is an adult who received the AZD1222 COVID-19 vaccine. The chain employs TRBV5-6 and TRBJ2-1; 7 bases align to TRBD2. Sequenced here: peripheral blood, sampled 28 days after the second AZD1222 dose. The CDR3 bases are TGTGCCAGCAGCTTGGATCGGGGGGAGACCTACAATGAGCAGTTCTTC. This encodes CASSLDRGETYNEQFF. The full variable domain, completed using reference TRBV5-6 and TRBJ2-1, is DAGVTQSPTHLIKTRGQQVTLRCSPKSGHDTVSWYQQALGQGPQFIFQYYEEEERQRGNFPDRFSGHQFPNYSSELNVNALLLGDSALYLCASSLDRGETYNEQFFGPGTRLTVL.